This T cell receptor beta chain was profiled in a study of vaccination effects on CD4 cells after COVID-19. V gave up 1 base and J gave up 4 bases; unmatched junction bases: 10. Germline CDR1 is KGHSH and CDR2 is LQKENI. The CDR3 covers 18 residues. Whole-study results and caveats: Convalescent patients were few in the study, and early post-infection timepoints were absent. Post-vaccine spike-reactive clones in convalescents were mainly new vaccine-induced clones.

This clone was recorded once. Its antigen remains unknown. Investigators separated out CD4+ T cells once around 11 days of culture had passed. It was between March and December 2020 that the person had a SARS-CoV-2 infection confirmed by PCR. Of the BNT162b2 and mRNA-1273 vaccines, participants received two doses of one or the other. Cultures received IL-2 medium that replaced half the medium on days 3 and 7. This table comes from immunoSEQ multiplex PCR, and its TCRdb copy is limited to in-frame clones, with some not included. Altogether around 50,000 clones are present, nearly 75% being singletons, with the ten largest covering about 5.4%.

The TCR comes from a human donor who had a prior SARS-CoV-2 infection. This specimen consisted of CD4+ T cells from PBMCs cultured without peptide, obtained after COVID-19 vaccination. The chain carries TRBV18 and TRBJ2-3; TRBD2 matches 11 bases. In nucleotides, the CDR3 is TGTGCCAGCTCACCACGGAGGGGGGCTAGCGGGGGGCCAGATACGCAGTATTTT. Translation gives CASSPRRGASGGPDTQYF.